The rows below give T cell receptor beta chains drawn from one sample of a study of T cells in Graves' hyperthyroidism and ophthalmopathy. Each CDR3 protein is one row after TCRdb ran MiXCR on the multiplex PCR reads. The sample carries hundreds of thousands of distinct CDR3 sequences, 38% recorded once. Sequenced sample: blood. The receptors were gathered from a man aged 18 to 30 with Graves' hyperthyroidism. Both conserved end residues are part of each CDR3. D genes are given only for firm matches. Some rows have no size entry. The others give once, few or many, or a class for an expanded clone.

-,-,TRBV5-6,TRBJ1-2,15,TGTGCCAGCAGCTTCGGGTCAGGAGTACTTTCTGGCTACACCTTC,CASSFGSGVLSGYTF
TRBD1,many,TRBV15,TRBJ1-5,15,TGTGCCACCAGCAGAACCAGGGGGAACCATCAGCCCCAGCATTTT,CATSRTRGNHQPQHF
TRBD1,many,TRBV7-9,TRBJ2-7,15,TGTGCCAGCAGCTTCGAAGCGGGACAGGGCTACGAGCAGTACTTC,CASSFEAGQGYEQYF
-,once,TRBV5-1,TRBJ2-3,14,TGCGCCAGCAGCAAGACAGGGAGGCCAGATACGCAGTATTTT,CASSKTGRPDTQYF
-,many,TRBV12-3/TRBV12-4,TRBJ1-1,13,TGTGCCAGCAGCTTCGGACAGAACACTGAAGCTTTCTTT,CASSFGQNTEAFF
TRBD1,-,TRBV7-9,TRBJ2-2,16,TGTGCCAGCAGCTTATCCCAGGGGGCGCGGACCGGGGAGCTGTTTTTT,CASSLSQGARTGELFF
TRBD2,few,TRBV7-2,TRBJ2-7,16,TGTGCCAGCAGCCCCTTGGGACTAGCGGGAGGGGCCGAGCAGTACTTC,CASSPLGLAGGAEQYF
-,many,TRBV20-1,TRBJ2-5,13,TGCAGTGCTAGACCCGACAACCAAGAGACCCAGTACTTC,CSARPDNQETQYF
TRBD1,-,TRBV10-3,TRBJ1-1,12,TGTGCCATCAGTGAGGGACAGGTTGAAGCTTTCTTT,CAISEGQVEAFF
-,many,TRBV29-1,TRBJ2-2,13,TGCAGCGGGATTAAGGAGAACACCGGGGAGCTGTTTTTT,CSGIKENTGELFF
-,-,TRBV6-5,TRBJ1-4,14,TGTGCCAGCAGTTGGGGGACAAGGGGTGAAAAACTGTTTTTT,CASSWGTRGEKLFF
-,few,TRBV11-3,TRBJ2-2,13,TGTGCCAGCAGCTTCTCTTCGACCGGGGAGCTGTTTTTT,CASSFSSTGELFF
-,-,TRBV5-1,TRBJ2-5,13,TGCGCCAGCAGCTTGCCCCCCTGGGAGACCCAGTACTTC,CASSLPPWETQYF
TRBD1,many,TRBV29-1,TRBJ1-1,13,TGCAGCGCCGCCGGGACAGGGGGGACTGAAGCTTTCTTT,CSAAGTGGTEAFF
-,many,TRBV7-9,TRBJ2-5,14,TGTGCCAGCAGCCCCCGCCGGGCACAAGAGACCCAGTACTTC,CASSPRRAQETQYF
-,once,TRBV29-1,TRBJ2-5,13,TGCAGTGCAGGGTCCTTATACCAAGAGACCCAGTACTTC,CSAGSLYQETQYF
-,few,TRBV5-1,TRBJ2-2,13,TGCGCCAGCAGCTTCACGGGGTCAAGTGAGCTGTTTTTT,CASSFTGSSELFF
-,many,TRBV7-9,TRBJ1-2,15,TGTGCCAGCAGCTCCAGTCAGGGTTGGGGCTATGGCTACACCTTC,CASSSSQGWGYGYTF
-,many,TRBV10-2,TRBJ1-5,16,TGCGCCAGCAGTGAGCCCTTCCCCGGGAGCAATCAGCCCCAGCATTTT,CASSEPFPGSNQPQHF
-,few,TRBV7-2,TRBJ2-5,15,TGTGCCAGCAGCTCATCCCTGACAGTGCAAGAGACCCAGTACTTC,CASSSSLTVQETQYF
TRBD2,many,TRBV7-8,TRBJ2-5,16,TGTGCCAGCAGCTTAGCGGGGGCTAGCGGGTGGGAGACCCAGTACTTC,CASSLAGASGWETQYF
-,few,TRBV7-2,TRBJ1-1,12,TGCGCCAGCAGCCCAGACGCAGAAGAAGCTTTCTTT,CASSPDAEEAFF
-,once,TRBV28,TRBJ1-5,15,TGTGCCAGCAGGGGCGACAGCAACGGCAATCAGCCCCAGCATTTT,CASRGDSNGNQPQHF
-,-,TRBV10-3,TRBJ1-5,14,TGTGCCAGCAGTCAGGACCATAGCAATCAGCCCCAGCATTTT,CASSQDHSNQPQHF
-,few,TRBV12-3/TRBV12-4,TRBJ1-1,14,TGTGCCAGCAGTCGTCCGGGGGAAGGTATTGAAGCCTTCTTT,CASSRPGEGIEAFF
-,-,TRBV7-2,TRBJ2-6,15,TGTGCCAGCAGCTCAGGCCCCTCTGGGGCCAACGTCCCGACTTTC,CASSSGPSGANVPTF
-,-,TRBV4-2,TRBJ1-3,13,TGTGCCAGCAGCCAAGGTTTACGTGGGGACACAAATTTT,CASSQGLRGDTNF
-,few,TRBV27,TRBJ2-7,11,TGTGCCAGTCGACGGAGTATGGAGCAGTACTTC,CASRRSMEQYF
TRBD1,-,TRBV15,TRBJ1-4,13,TGTGCCACCGGCGACAGGGTGACCGAAAAACTGTTTTTT,CATGDRVTEKLFF
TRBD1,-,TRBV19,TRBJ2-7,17,TGTGCCAGTACACTACGATTTTGGGGACAGGGGGCCTACGAGCAGTACTTC,CASTLRFWGQGAYEQYF
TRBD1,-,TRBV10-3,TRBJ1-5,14,TGTGCCATCAGCGGGGACAGGGCAAATCAGCCCCAGCATTTT,CAISGDRANQPQHF
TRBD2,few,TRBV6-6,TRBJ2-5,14,TGTGCCAGCGGGCTGCGGGAGCGGTCCGAGACCCAGTACTTC,CASGLRERSETQYF
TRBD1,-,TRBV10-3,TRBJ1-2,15,TGTGCCATCAGTCCTTCAGGGGGGGGAGTCGAAGGCTACACCTTC,CAISPSGGGVEGYTF
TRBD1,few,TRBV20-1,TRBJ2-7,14,TGCAGTGCTAGAGCAGGGGGACAGACCTACGAGCAGTACTTC,CSARAGGQTYEQYF
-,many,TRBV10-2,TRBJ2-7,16,TGCGCCAGCAGTGAGTCGTGGCTAGCGTTATCCTACGAGCAGTACTTC,CASSESWLALSYEQYF
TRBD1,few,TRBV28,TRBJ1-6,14,TGTGCCAGCAGGCCGGGACAGAACCATTCACCCCTCCACTTT,CASRPGQNHSPLHF
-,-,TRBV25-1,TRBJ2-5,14,TGTGCCAGCAAGAAGACAGGATCTCAAGAGACCCAGTACTTC,CASKKTGSQETQYF